Sequencing of this TCR beta chain was carried out in a study of cytomegalovirus exposure and HLA in healthy donors. Regarding the study as a whole: Presence/absence analysis assumed near-uniform sequencing depth across donors. In a later analysis, TCR beta V- and J-gene trimming showed a link to a missense DCLRE1C variant.

Use of 60 Vbeta and 13 Jbeta primers characterized the PCR. As processed by the authors: In a later analysis, of 80 million to 90 million unique beta chains, some 10 million appeared in at least two donors. Using immunoSEQ multiplex PCR, the repertoire was profiled, and TCRdb retains in-frame clones only, with some absent. V and J calls and clone size are given by that table; D and trimming were obtained from the DNA. This table holds fewer than 150,000 clones, 75% to 90% found once. This clone was seen only once. Its matching antigen is unknown. The length of the CDR3 is 16 residues. CDR1 and CDR2 (germline): SQVTM, ANQGSEA. With 7 bases clipped from V and 8 bases from J, the junction kept 16 bases outside the gene matches.

The sequenced sample was PBMCs. The V and J genes are TRBV29-1 and TRBJ2-1, with 11 bases lining up with TRBD1. The clonotype comes from a man between 50 and 59 years old in good health and CMV-seronegative. Here the CDR3 DNA reads TGCAGCGCCCACGGGGGGAGGGACAGGGGGGTTGATGAGCAGTTCTTC. Protein: CSAHGGRDRGVDEQFF.